The 21 T cell receptor beta chains below come from one sample, sequenced in a study of T cells expressing NK-cell markers. One entry per CDR3 protein, without DNA, is what TCRdb gives after re-calling the 5' RACE reads. This repertoire comprises 140,000 to 150,000 distinct CDR3 sequences; its ten largest clones make up 9.5% to 15%. Sequenced input: blood T cells: a sorted CD56 or NKG2C T cell subset, CD4+ or CD8+ T cells, or bulk PBMC T cells (not recorded which). The receptors stem from a man aged 18 to 29 in good health.

The gene calls are TRBV5-1 and TRBJ1-1; no DNA is available, so the TRBD1 call from TCRdb remains unchecked. CDR1 and CDR2 from the germline V gene are SGHRS and YFSETQ. This CDR3 comprises 16 residues. The CDR3 spells CASSLAPGTMNTEAFF.

The chain recombines TRBV2 with TRBJ2-3. The V gene's germline CDR1 is SNHLY and CDR2 FYNNEI. The CDR3 contains 14 residues. CDR3 region: CASQGASSTDTQYF.

The V gene is TRBV11-2, the J gene TRBJ2-7; the D call of TRBD1 rests on TCRdb alone, since no DNA is present to check it. This CDR3 has 14 amino acids. CDR1 is SGHAT, CDR2 FQNNGV, per germline. CDR3 amino acids: CASSSGTASYEQYF.

The genes are TRBV14 and TRBJ1-1; TCRdb calls TRBD1, which cannot be checked without DNA. CDR3 length: 14 amino acids. Germline CDR1 and CDR2: SGHDN and FVKESK. This CDR3 reads CASSRPGGNTEAFF.

The chain carries TRBV9 and TRBJ2-5; TCRdb reports TRBD2, a call that lacks DNA to check it against. This CDR3 comprises 16 residues. CDR1 SGDLS and CDR2 YYNGEE come from the germline V gene. The chain's CDR3 is CASSVEGRLLQETQYF.

J is TRBJ1-2 and V is TRBV30; TCRdb's assignment of TRBD1 cannot be checked, as there is no DNA. Germline values: CDR1 GTSNPN, CDR2 SVGIG (reference sequence). This CDR3 contains 14 residues. CDR3 amino acids: CAWNEQGAAGGYTF. Supplemented by reference TRBV30 and TRBJ1-2, the full variable domain reads SQTIHQWPATLVQPVGSPLSLECTVEGTSNPNLYWYRQAAGRGLQLLFYSVGIGQISSEVPQNLSASRPQDRQFILSSKKLLLSDSGFYLCAWNEQGAAGGYTFGSGTRLTVV.

CDR3 loop: CASSEDLNEQFF. This chain uses TRBV10-2 with TRBJ2-1. The CDR3 sequence is 12 residues long. Germline lookup yields CDR1 WSHSY and CDR2 SAAADI.

This rearrangement joins TRBV30 to TRBJ2-2; TCRdb selects TRBD1, and the lack of DNA leaves this call unchecked. This CDR3 contains 16 residues. Germline V gene data show CDR1 as GTSNPN and CDR2 as SVGIG (reference sequence). The CDR3 here is CARGQGLALNTGELFF.

V is TRBV12-3 or TRBV12-4 and J is TRBJ2-1. The CDR3 spans 14 residues. This CDR3 is CASSLDTANNEQFF.

This CDR3 reads CASPGLAGGPYNEQFF. The chain recombines TRBV2 with TRBJ2-1; the TRBD2 assignment by TCRdb is unverifiable without DNA. Germline CDR1 reads SNHLY; CDR2 reads FYNNEI. CDR3 length equals 16 residues.

This chain joins TRBV11-3 and TRBJ2-1; no DNA is available, so the TRBD2 call from TCRdb remains unchecked. Looked up from germline, CDR1 is SGHNT and CDR2 is YENEEA. The CDR3 is made up of 16 amino acids. Here the CDR3 reads CASSLAARLADNEQFF. The full variable domain, in which reference TRBV11-3 and TRBJ2-1 provide the parts outside the CDR3, is EAGVVQSPRYKIIEKKQPVAFWCNPISGHNTLYWYLQNLGQGPELLIRYENEEAVDDSQLPKDRFSAERLKGVDSTLKIQPAELGDSAVYLCASSLAARLADNEQFFGPGTRLTVL.

The chain's CDR3 is CASSISSWEQFF. J is TRBJ2-1 and V is TRBV23-1. TRBV23-1 is an ORF, with its function uncertain. The CDR3 is made up of 12 amino acids.

J is TRBJ2-2 and V is TRBV3-1; the TCRdb call, TRBD1, lacks DNA for checking. This CDR3 has 17 residues. Per the germline V gene, CDR1 is LGHDT and CDR2 is YNNKEL (reference sequence). The CDR3 sequence is CASSQVGDRGRAGELFF.

The rearrangement joins TRBV6-1 to TRBJ2-3; TCRdb's D call of TRBD1 is untestable without DNA. Germline-derived CDR1 and CDR2 are MNHNS and SASEGT. This CDR3 is 14 amino acids long. This CDR3 reads CASGTGYGADTQYF.

The V call is TRBV11-1, the J call TRBJ2-5; as DNA is missing, the TRBD1 call by TCRdb cannot be tested. Germline CDR1 reads SGHAT; CDR2 reads FQDESV (reference sequence). CDR3 size: 14 residues. CDR3 loop: CASSFQGPQETQYF.

This chain connects TRBV28 to TRBJ2-5; TCRdb indicates TRBD1, and absent DNA this call remains unverified. The germline V gene encodes CDR1 MDHEN and CDR2 SYDVKM. This CDR3 is 16 amino acids long. CDR3 sequence reads: CASSYRQGSNRETQYF. The variable domain in full, completed from reference TRBV28 and TRBJ2-5, reads DVKVTQSSRYLVKRTGEKVFLECVQDMDHENMFWYRQDPGLGLRLIYFSYDVKMKEKGDIPEGYSVSREKKERFSLILESASTNQTSMYLCASSYRQGSNRETQYFGPGTRLLVL.

The chain joins TRBV11-1 to TRBJ2-3; TCRdb calls TRBD2, which cannot be checked without DNA. Per germline, CDR1 SGHAT and CDR2 FQDESV (reference sequence). CDR3 length: 16 amino acids. The CDR3 loop is CASSHGTSDYIDTQYF. Looking up the rest from reference TRBV11-1 and TRBJ2-3 gives the full variable domain: EAEVAQSPRYKITEKSQAVAFWCDPISGHATLYWYRQILGQGPELLVQFQDESVVDDSQLPKDRFSAERLKGVDSTLKIQPAELGDSAMYLCASSHGTSDYIDTQYFGPGTRLTVL.

V gene TRBV29-1 combines with J gene TRBJ2-7; TCRdb picks TRBD1, but there is no DNA to check that call. CDR3 size: 12 residues. CDR1 is SQVTM and CDR2 is ANQGSEA in the germline V gene. The CDR3 region is CREVGGDYEQYF.

The genes are TRBV7-9 and TRBJ2-1; TCRdb proposes TRBD2, but this gene call is untestable without DNA. This CDR3 contains 14 residues. Germline assignment: CDR1 SEHNR and CDR2 FQNEAQ (reference sequence). The chain's CDR3 is CANSAGGSYNEQFF.

The rearrangement links TRBV6-5 to TRBJ2-5; checking the TCRdb D call of TRBD2 is not possible without DNA. CDR1 is MNHEY and CDR2 is SVGAGI in the germline V gene. The CDR3 sequence is 14 residues long. CDR3 sequence: CASSYFGGGETQYF.

This chain links TRBV19 with TRBJ1-5; there is no DNA to check the TCRdb D call of TRBD1. CDR3 length: 14 amino acids. Germline V CDR1 and CDR2: LNHDA, SQIVND (reference sequence). Here the CDR3 reads CASSIQAGGKPQHF.